Each of the 14 T cell receptor beta chains below was sequenced from the same sample in a study of shared clonotypes between healthy human individuals. CD45RO negativity and positive selection for CCR7 defined naive CD8 cells, a population that excluded terminally differentiated effector memory CD45RA+ cells. TCRdb keeps only in-frame clones here, not all; method: immunoSEQ multiplex PCR. The sample includes 2 million to 2.5 million clones, approximately 94% of them seen just once. Sequencing was carried out using naive CD8+ T cells sorted from blood. These receptors were taken from a man between 18 and 29 years old in good health.

A word on this clone: The sample has other DNA sequences that encode this CDR3 too. The chain combines TRBV7-9 with TRBJ2-3; D not resolved. V was pared by 1 base and J by 1 base, with 6 bases between. The CDR3 has 14 amino acids. Germline loops: CDR1 SEHNR, CDR2 FQNEAQ (reference sequence). The CDR3 DNA follows: TGTGCCAGCAGCTTAGTAGGTGGCACAGATACGCAGTATTTT. Translating it yields CASSLVGGTDTQYF. The full variable domain, in which reference TRBV7-9 and TRBJ2-3 provide the parts outside the CDR3, is DTGVSQNPRHKITKRGQNVTFRCDPISEHNRLYWYRQTLGQGPEFLTYFQNEAQLEKSRLLSDRFSAERPKGSFSTLEIQRTEQGDSAMYLCASSLVGGTDTQYFGPGTRLTVL.

This clone was recorded once. This sample includes further DNA sequences coding for the same CDR3. This chain connects TRBV7-9 to TRBJ2-5; D remains unclear. This CDR3 is 11 amino acids long. Germline V gene sequence: CDR1 SEHNR, CDR2 FQNEAQ (reference sequence). V was cut by 5 bases and J by 4 bases, with 5 bases left in between. CDR3 nucleotides: TGTGCCAGCAGCCGAGGAGAGACCCAGTACTTC. Amino acid sequence: CASSRGETQYF.

The chain joins TRBV27 to TRBJ2-2, with D perhaps TRBD1 (6 bases). CDR3 length equals 14 residues. Germline loops: CDR1 MNHEY, CDR2 SMNVEV (reference sequence). V gave up 7 bases and J gave up 6 bases, with 15 bases separating them. CDR3 sequence reads: CASTLQGTAGELFF. In DNA form, the CDR3 reads TGTGCCAGCACCCTACAGGGAACGGCCGGGGAGCTGTTTTTT.

About this clone: This may stem from a read error, because a much larger clone lies one nucleotide away. Distinct nucleotide sequences in the sample also encode this CDR3. This chain joins TRBV2 and TRBJ2-7; no definite D call. Germline V CDR1 and CDR2: SNHLY, FYNNEI. With 5 bases removed from V and 1 base from J, the gap between germline ends came to 3 bases. The CDR3 extends over 11 amino acids. This CDR3 is CASSLSYEQYF. As DNA, the CDR3 is TGTGCCAGCAGTTTATCCTACGAGCAGTACTTC.

This rearrangement joins TRBV5-4 to TRBJ2-5; maybe TRBD1 (5 bases). CDR1 and CDR2 from the germline V gene are SGHNT and YYREEE (reference sequence). The V end was cut by 3 bases, the J end by 6 bases, with 15 bases between. This CDR3 contains 14 residues. The CDR3 DNA reads as TGTGCCAGCAGCTCAGCAGGGTATGGGAAGACCCAGTACTTC. Translation gives CASSSAGYGKTQYF.

This chain connects TRBV6-1 to TRBJ2-1, with 9 bases aligning to TRBD1. This CDR3 comprises 14 residues. Per germline, CDR1 MNHNS and CDR2 SASEGT. J lost 5 bases, V lost 6 bases, and 5 bases had no gene match. This CDR3 reads CASRRTGVNNEQFF. CDR3 nucleotide sequence: TGTGCCAGCAGACGGACAGGGGTTAACAATGAGCAGTTCTTC.

The chain employs TRBV6-6 and TRBJ2-1, with TRBD2 as a possible D gene (7 bases). This CDR3 spans 14 amino acids. V was shortened by 0 bases and J by 6 bases, with 9 bases between the two germline ends. Germline CDR1 reads MNHNY; CDR2 reads SVGAGI (reference sequence). CDR3 loop: CASSYSGGANEQFF. CDR3 in DNA: TGTGCCAGCAGTTACTCTGGGGGGGCCAATGAGCAGTTCTTC.

The V gene is TRBV7-6, the J gene TRBJ2-7; possibly TRBD1 for D (5 bases). The CDR3 loop spans 13 amino acids. V was shortened by 4 bases and J by 3 bases, with 10 bases between the two germline ends. Per germline, CDR1 SGHVS and CDR2 FNYEAQ. The CDR3 DNA reads as TGTGCCAGCAGCTATGACAGCAGCTACGAGCAGTACTTC. Its translation is CASSYDSSYEQYF.

This chain connects TRBV5-1 to TRBJ2-7; D possibly corresponds to TRBD1 (5 bases). Germline V gene data show CDR1 as SGHRS and CDR2 as YFSETQ. CDR3 size: 14 residues. V lost 0 bases to trimming and J lost 2 bases, with 9 bases between them. DNA for the CDR3: TGCGCCAGCAGCTTGGAGACAGTGCCCTACGAGCAGTACTTC. It translates to CASSLETVPYEQYF.

In the case of this clone: At the DNA level, this CDR3 is encoded by other sequences in the same sample as well. The chain joins TRBV6-6 to TRBJ2-7; D may be TRBD1 (5 bases). The CDR3 is 13 amino acids. Trimming stripped 2 bases from V and 2 bases from J, with 7 bases between. CDR1 MNHNY and CDR2 SVGAGI come from the germline V gene (reference sequence). CDR3 DNA sequence: TGTGCCAGCAGTTACCAGGGCGCCTACGAGCAGTACTTC. It is translated as CASSYQGAYEQYF.

The J gene is TRBJ2-5, the V gene TRBV4-1, with 8 bases aligning to TRBD2. This CDR3 spans 17 amino acids. The germline V gene encodes CDR1 MGHRA and CDR2 YSYEKL. Trimming cost V 1 base and J 4 bases; bases outside gene matches: 11. CDR3 bases: TGCGCCAGCAGCCAAGTCTCCAGCGGGGGCGATCGAGAGACCCAGTACTTC. The encoded protein is CASSQVSSGGDRETQYF.

This rearrangement joins TRBV7-6 to TRBJ2-5; 10 bases are shared with TRBD1. The CDR3 is 14 amino acids. Germline V lookup: CDR1 SGHVS, CDR2 FNYEAQ. Unmatched junction bases numbered 2, after V lost 3 bases and J lost 4 bases. Written as DNA, the CDR3 is TGTGCCAGCAGCTTGTGGGACAGGGGAGAGACCCAGTACTTC. Its translation: CASSLWDRGETQYF.

V gene TRBV6-1 combines with J gene TRBJ2-1; D uncertain. V lost 5 bases, J lost 2 bases, and 13 bases lay in between. Germline V gives CDR1 MNHNS, CDR2 SASEGT. This CDR3 contains 15 residues. In DNA form, the CDR3 reads TGTGCCAGCAGTTGGACGGTGCAACCCTACAATGAGCAGTTCTTC. Its protein is CASSWTVQPYNEQFF.

In the case of this clone: This sample also contains other DNA sequences that code for the same CDR3. The V gene is TRBV9, the J gene TRBJ2-3; possibly TRBD2 for D (5 bases). The CDR3 is 15 amino acids. In germline, CDR1 is SGDLS, CDR2 YYNGEE. V gave up 0 bases and J gave up 2 bases, with 10 bases separating them. This CDR3 reads CASSVEDSFTDTQYF. The DNA of the CDR3 is TGTGCCAGCAGCGTAGAGGACTCCTTCACAGATACGCAGTATTTT. Using reference TRBV9 and TRBJ2-3 for the parts outside the CDR3, the full variable domain is DSGVTQTPKHLITATGQRVTLRCSPRSGDLSVYWYQQSLDQGLQFLIQYYNGEERAKGNILERFSAQQFPDLHSELNLSSLELGDSALYFCASSVEDSFTDTQYFGPGTRLTVL.